The 14 T cell receptor beta chains below all came from one sample that was sequenced in a study of cytomegalovirus exposure and HLA in healthy donors. Amplification used 60 Vbeta primers and 13 Jbeta primers. Generated by immunoSEQ multiplex PCR, the TCRdb table keeps only in-frame clones and is missing some. The table lists around 150,000 clones, approximately 80% of them singletons. Input material: PBMCs. These receptors were obtained from a middle-aged man in good health and CMV-seropositive.

The chain employs TRBV2 and TRBJ2-1; 9 bases map to TRBD1. Germline lookup yields CDR1 SNHLY and CDR2 FYNNEI. The CDR3 extends over 13 amino acids. After removal of 7 bases from V and 8 bases from J, the junction contained 6 bases not matched to a gene. Here the CDR3 DNA reads TGTGCCAGCAATTACAGGGGGCTCGATGAGCAGTTCTTC. Translating gives CASNYRGLDEQFF.

The V and J genes are TRBV5-1 and TRBJ1-2; D gene unclear. V was clipped by 2 bases and J by 7 bases, with 18 bases between them. CDR3 length: 15 amino acids. In germline, CDR1 is SGHRS, CDR2 YFSETQ. The CDR3 loop reads CASSLDHPGNSGYTF. CDR3 DNA: TGCGCCAGCAGCTTAGACCACCCCGGGAATTCTGGCTACACCTTC.

The V call is TRBV6-4, the J call TRBJ1-2; possibly TRBD1 for D (6 bases). The CDR3 totals 15 residues. Germline V gene sequence: CDR1 MRHNA, CDR2 SNTAGT. V was cut by 3 bases and J by 4 bases, with 15 bases left in between. The CDR3 sequence is CASSEGPGVLYGYTF. The CDR3 DNA reads as TGTGCCAGCAGTGAAGGGCCAGGGGTTCTCTATGGCTACACCTTC.

The rearrangement uses TRBV19 and TRBJ2-7, with D possibly matching TRBD2 (6 bases). Germline V gene lookup returns CDR1 LNHDA and CDR2 SQIVND (reference sequence). Deletions cut 5 bases from V and 5 bases from J, with 19 bases between. The length of the CDR3 is 15 residues. CDR3 region: CASSPRGFLSHEQYF. DNA for the CDR3: TGTGCCAGTAGTCCCCGGGGGTTTTTATCCCACGAGCAGTACTTC. The full variable domain, in which reference TRBV19 and TRBJ2-7 provide the parts outside the CDR3, is DGGITQSPKYLFRKEGQNVTLSCEQNLNHDAMYWYRQDPGQGLRLIYYSQIVNDFQKGDIAEGYSVSREKKESFPLTVTSAQKNPTAFYLCASSPRGFLSHEQYFGPGTRLTVT.

This sequence joins TRBV5-1 and TRBJ1-2, with D maybe TRBD1 (5 bases). The CDR3 has 11 amino acids. Looked up from germline, CDR1 is SGHRS and CDR2 is YFSETQ. The ends were cut back, 5 bases at V and 5 bases at J, with 7 bases in the middle. The CDR3 DNA sequence: TGCGCCAGCAGTGGGGCTTATGGCTACACCTTC. Amino acid sequence: CASSGAYGYTF.

This chain joins TRBV27 and TRBJ2-7, with 11 bases that match TRBD2. Looked up from germline, CDR1 is MNHEY and CDR2 is SMNVEV (reference sequence). This CDR3 spans 15 amino acids. J lost 2 bases, V lost 1 base, and 1 base had no gene match. The DNA for the CDR3 is TGTGCCAGCAGTTTATTGGGACTAGCGGCCTACGAGCAGTACTTC. This codes for CASSLLGLAAYEQYF.

This chain joins TRBV6-1 and TRBJ2-6; D gene unclear. This CDR3 contains 14 residues. Germline lookup yields CDR1 MNHNS and CDR2 SASEGT. Between the trimmed V and J ends, which lost 11 bases and 4 bases, there was a span of 15 bases. This CDR3 reads CAVTWAGGANVLTF. CDR3 in DNA: TGTGCCGTGACCTGGGCTGGAGGGGCCAACGTCCTGACTTTC.

This chain joins TRBV6-1 and TRBJ2-5; a weak D match, TRBD1 (6 bases). Per the germline V gene, CDR1 is MNHNS and CDR2 is SASEGT. The CDR3 consists of 15 residues. Trimming stripped 8 bases from V and 5 bases from J, with 21 bases between. The CDR3 protein is CASAPTTGTRETQYF. Written as DNA, the CDR3 is TGTGCCAGCGCTCCAACCACAGGGACCCGGGAGACCCAGTACTTC.

The genes are TRBV28 and TRBJ1-2; weak D call: TRBD1 (6 bases). This CDR3 spans 14 amino acids. The germline gives CDR1 MDHEN, CDR2 SYDVKM. V was clipped by 8 bases and J by 4 bases, with 17 bases between them. The CDR3 protein is CASGEGGLVYGYTF. In nucleotides, the CDR3 is TGTGCCAGCGGGGAGGGGGGACTGGTCTATGGCTACACCTTC.

The chain links TRBV7-9 to TRBJ1-5; 9 positions match TRBD1. J gave up 0 bases and V 4 bases, and 7 bases lay outside the gene matches. Per germline, CDR1 SEHNR and CDR2 FQNEAQ (reference sequence). This CDR3 has 17 amino acids. CDR3 residues: CASSSGQGRDSNQPQHF. The CDR3 DNA reads as TGTGCCAGCAGCTCGGGACAGGGTAGAGATAGCAATCAGCCCCAGCATTTT.

This clone has only one observation. CDR3 sequence: CASSEARETQYF. The CDR3 nucleotides read TGCGCCAGCAGCGAAGCCCGTGAGACCCAGTACTTC. The V call is TRBV5-1, the J call TRBJ2-5; D not resolved. CDR3 size: 12 residues. Germline values: CDR1 SGHRS, CDR2 YFSETQ. Trimming took 4 bases from V and 5 from J, leaving 9 bases between them.

The V call is TRBV7-2, the J call TRBJ1-1, with a tentative D call TRBD1 (5 bases). Germline values: CDR1 SGHTA, CDR2 FQGNSA. The V and J ends lost 1 base and 2 bases respectively, with 11 bases between them. The CDR3 loop spans 15 amino acids. CDR3 DNA: TGTGCCAGCAGCTTAGATCTCCGGACAAACACTGAAGCTTTCTTT. Residues: CASSLDLRTNTEAFF.

V is TRBV5-1 and J is TRBJ1-5; 9 positions agree with TRBD1. The length of the CDR3 is 18 residues. V lost 2 bases to trimming and J lost 2 bases; unmatched junction nucleotides: 11. Germline V gene sequence: CDR1 SGHRS, CDR2 YFSETQ. CDR3 DNA: TGCGCCAGCAGCTTTTGGGGACAGGGATTAATTGGCAATCAGCCCCAGCATTTT. Translation gives CASSFWGQGLIGNQPQHF. Full variable domain (remainder filled in from reference TRBV5-1 and TRBJ1-5): KAGVTQTPRYLIKTRGQQVTLSCSPISGHRSVSWYQQTPGQGLQFLFEYFSETQRNKGNFPGRFSGRQFSNSRSEMNVSTLELGDSALYLCASSFWGQGLIGNQPQHFGDGTRLSIL.

The rearrangement links TRBV28 to TRBJ2-7, with D perhaps TRBD2 (6 bases). Germline V gene lookup returns CDR1 MDHEN and CDR2 SYDVKM. This CDR3 spans 14 amino acids. The V gene lost 5 bases and the J gene lost 0 bases, with 11 bases spanning the gap. CDR3 residues: CASSPRGSSYEQYF. The CDR3 coding sequence is TGTGCCAGCAGTCCACGGGGGTCCTCCTACGAGCAGTACTTC.